These 29 T cell receptor beta chains came from one sample sequenced in a study of breast tumors, draining lymph nodes, adjacent tissues. MiXCR was run by TCRdb on the multiplex PCR reads, yielding one entry per CDR3 protein. This table has some 110,000 distinct CDR3 sequences, about 29% appearing once. Axillary draining lymph nodes of breast cancer patients supplied the node samples. Sequencing was carried out using axillary lymph node tissue. All receptors come from a female donor with breast cancer. Some clones in this sample may be carry-over from other donors' samples.

This clonotype was seen at least ten times. V gene TRBV27 combines with J gene TRBJ2-7; D assignment may be TRBD1 or TRBD2 (5 bases each). The CDR3 spans 12 residues. V lost 6 bases and J 3 bases, leaving 9 bases between the germline ends. CDR1 and CDR2 from the germline V gene are MNHEY and SMNVEV (reference sequence). The CDR3, as DNA: TGTGCCAGCAGAGACAGCGGCTACGAGCAGTACTTC. This gives the protein CASRDSGYEQYF.

A word on this clonotype: Being one base from a much bigger clone, this may be a read error. The chain employs TRBV28 and TRBJ2-7, with TRBD2 identical over 7 bases. The length of the CDR3 is 15 residues. The junction had 11 bases not matched to a gene; V was cut back by 4 bases and J by 5 bases. Germline CDR1 reads MDHEN; CDR2 reads SYDVKM. The CDR3 spells CASSSLAGEYHEQYF. CDR3 bases: TGTGCCAGCAGTTCCCTGGCGGGAGAGTACCACGAGCAGTACTTC. The complete variable domain, with remaining parts taken from reference TRBV28 and TRBJ2-7, reads DVKVTQSSRYLVKRTGEKVFLECVQDMDHENMFWYRQDPGLGLRLIYFSYDVKMKEKGDIPEGYSVSREKKERFSLILESASTNQTSMYLCASSSLAGEYHEQYFGPGTRLTVT.

This clonotype was picked up many times. A much larger clone is a single base away; this may be a read error. The chain couples TRBV7-8 to TRBJ2-3; D remains unclear. V shed 11 bases and J shed 1 base, with 13 bases lying between them. The CDR3 is made up of 13 amino acids. Per germline, CDR1 SGHVS and CDR2 FQNEAQ. CDR3 DNA: TGTGCCGGCAACAAGATTCGCACAGATACGCAGTATTTT. Residues: CAGNKIRTDTQYF.

This clonotype came up a few times. This may arise from a read error, as a much more abundant clone is one base away. This rearrangement joins TRBV20-1 to TRBJ2-3; no firm D call. There are 12 residues in the CDR3. Germline CDR1 reads DFQATT; CDR2 reads SNEGSKA (reference sequence). The DNA for the CDR3 is TGCAGTGCTAGCAGAAACACAGATACGCCGTATTTT. Encoded protein: CSASRNTDTPYF.

The sample holds many counts of this clonotype. This rearrangement joins TRBV20-1 to TRBJ1-3; D uncertain. V shed 3 bases and J shed 0 bases, with 9 bases lying between them. There are 14 residues in the CDR3. Germline V lookup: CDR1 DFQATT, CDR2 SNEGSKA (reference sequence). The CDR3 DNA reads as TGCAGTGCTAGGGGCCAGAACTCTGGAAACACCATATATTTT. Translating it yields CSARGQNSGNTIYF.

The chain links TRBV30 to TRBJ1-1; D remains ambiguous. The CDR3 consists of 16 residues. V was trimmed by 0 bases and J by 3 bases, leaving 17 bases between them. CDR1 is GTSNPN, CDR2 SVGIG, per germline (reference sequence). The CDR3 loop reads CAWSVREDFRDTEAFF. For the CDR3, the DNA is TGTGCCTGGAGTGTACGGGAGGATTTCCGTGACACTGAAGCTTTCTTT.

This clonotype was detected many times. The J gene is TRBJ2-7, the V gene TRBV18; maybe TRBD1 (6 bases). The CDR3 spans 15 residues. Germline V gene lookup returns CDR1 KGHSH and CDR2 LQKENI. The V and J ends lost 4 bases and 3 bases respectively, with 16 bases between them. The CDR3 loop reads CASSLAAGEGYEQYF. In DNA, the CDR3 is TGTGCCAGCTCACTAGCCGCAGGGGAAGGCTACGAGCAGTACTTC.

Regarding this clonotype: A read error is possible here, since a much larger clone lies one base away. CDR3 in DNA: TGTGCCGCCAGCAGTTACAGGGGGAAGAACACTGAAGCTTTCTTT. Translating gives CAASSYRGKNTEAFF. The chain has TRBV15 and TRBJ1-1; 8 nucleotides match TRBD1. Germline CDR1 and CDR2: LNHNV and YYDKDF (reference sequence). The CDR3 covers 15 residues. Variable domain in full (rest from reference TRBV15 and TRBJ1-1): DAMVIQNPRYQVTQFGKPVTLSCSQTLNHNVMYWYQQKSSQAPKLLFHYYDKDFNNEADTPDNFQSRRPNTSFCFLDIRSPGLGDTAMYLCAASSYRGKNTEAFFGQGTRLTVV.

The table lists this clonotype with many counts. The gene calls are TRBV5-4 and TRBJ2-3; unclear D gene. Trimming took off 4 bases at V and 0 bases at J, with 6 bases between the two ends. This CDR3 contains 13 residues. Germline CDR1 reads SGHNT; CDR2 reads YYREEE (reference sequence). The CDR3, as DNA: TGTGCCAGCAGCGAGGAAAGCACAGATACGCAGTATTTT. It encodes CASSEESTDTQYF.

This clonotype has just one count. The chain joins TRBV5-1 to TRBJ1-5; the match to TRBD1 covers 11 bases. CDR1 is SGHRS, CDR2 YFSETQ, per germline. V trimming: 5 bases; J trimming: 7 bases; junction bases outside the gene matches: 17. The CDR3 loop spans 18 amino acids. The CDR3 nucleotides read TGCGCCAGCAGTTTCTCCTATGTTCCGGACAGGGGGCAACAGCCCCAGCATTTT. Translating gives CASSFSYVPDRGQQPQHF.

J is TRBJ1-1 and V is TRBV5-1, with D maybe TRBD1 (5 bases). Germline values: CDR1 SGHRS, CDR2 YFSETQ. V dropped 4 bases and J dropped 2 bases, with 15 bases sitting between them. The CDR3 contains 15 residues. CDR3 bases: TGCGCCAGCAGCCCGGGGGGAGGTGCAAACACTGAAGCTTTCTTT. Translation gives CASSPGGGANTEAFF.

This clonotype was seen repeatedly, ten times or more. The chain recombines TRBV6-6 with TRBJ2-7; D is possibly TRBD2 (6 bases). The V end lost 7 bases, the J end lost 2 bases, and 15 bases lay between the germline ends. Germline CDR1 reads MNHNY; CDR2 reads SVGAGI (reference sequence). The CDR3 spans 14 residues. CDR3 sequence (DNA): TGTGCCAGCAAGGGAATCGGAGGGGCCTACGAGCAGTACTTC. Translating gives CASKGIGGAYEQYF.

This rearrangement joins TRBV29-1 to TRBJ1-2; D is possibly TRBD1 (6 bases). Trimming stripped 7 bases from V and 7 bases from J, with 16 bases between. Germline V gives CDR1 SQVTM, CDR2 ANQGSEA. The CDR3 contains 12 residues. CDR3 nucleotides: TGCAGCGCCCAGCTTACAGGGCTTGGCTACACCTTC. It codes for CSAQLTGLGYTF.

Concerning this clonotype: One end of the junction varies from germline; a read error may be responsible. V gene TRBV19 combines with J gene TRBJ1-2; D remains unclear. This CDR3 has 12 residues. Germline CDR1 is LNHDA and CDR2 is SQIVND (reference sequence). CDR3 loop: CASGKTFYGHTF. CDR3 coding DNA: TGTGCCAGTGGGAAGACCTTCTATGGCCACACCTTC.

In its sample, this clonotype was seen many times. The CDR3 sequence is CASSLGTGADEQFF. CDR3 in DNA: TGTGCCAGCAGCTTAGGGACAGGGGCCGATGAGCAGTTCTTC. This chain uses TRBV7-8 with TRBJ2-1; 9 nucleotides agree with TRBD1. The CDR3 runs to 14 residues. After removal of 1 base from V and 8 bases from J, the junction contained 3 bases not matched to a gene. The germline V gene encodes CDR1 SGHVS and CDR2 FQNEAQ. The full variable domain, completed using reference TRBV7-8 and TRBJ2-1, is GAGVSQSPRYKVAKRGQDVALRCDPISGHVSLFWYQQALGQGPEFLTYFQNEAQLDKSGLPSDRFFAERPEGSVSTLKIQRTQQEDSAVYLCASSLGTGADEQFFGPGTRLTVL.

This clonotype was counted ten times or more. This chain joins TRBV20-1 and TRBJ2-2; 7 nucleotides line up with TRBD2. With V trimmed by 6 bases and J by 5 bases, 9 bases remained unmatched. The CDR3 loop spans 14 amino acids. Germline CDR1 and CDR2: DFQATT and SNEGSKA (reference sequence). CDR3 residues: CSAEGGRGTGELFF. In DNA form, the CDR3 reads TGCAGTGCAGAGGGCGGGAGAGGGACCGGGGAGCTGTTTTTT.

This clonotype was detected ten times or more. This chain links TRBV7-8 with TRBJ2-3; no clear D gene. CDR3 length: 15 amino acids. The V gene lost 7 bases and the J gene lost 1 base, with 15 bases spanning the gap. Per germline, CDR1 SGHVS and CDR2 FQNEAQ. CDR3 DNA: TGTGCCAGCAAGTTTGATCCCGCTGGCACAGATACGCAGTATTTT. Translating it yields CASKFDPAGTDTQYF. The full variable domain, rest sourced from reference TRBV7-8 and TRBJ2-3, is GAGVSQSPRYKVAKRGQDVALRCDPISGHVSLFWYQQALGQGPEFLTYFQNEAQLDKSGLPSDRFFAERPEGSVSTLKIQRTQQEDSAVYLCASKFDPAGTDTQYFGPGTRLTVL.

As for this clonotype: Given a much more abundant clone one base away, this may be a read error. The genes are TRBV6-6 and TRBJ2-7; no firm D call. Germline V lookup: CDR1 MNHNY, CDR2 SVGAGI (reference sequence). Between the trimmed V and J ends, which lost 6 bases and 3 bases, there was a span of 12 bases. The CDR3 contains 13 residues. CDR3 DNA sequence: TGTGCCAGCAGCCCGGCAGGAGACTACGAGCAGTACTTC. It is translated as CASSPAGDYEQYF.

This clonotype showed up many times. The chain couples TRBV7-2 to TRBJ1-5; D remains unclear. This CDR3 is built from 15 residues. CDR1 and CDR2 from the germline V gene are SGHTA and FQGNSA. V lost 0 bases, J lost 3 bases, and 9 bases lay in between. The CDR3: CASSLAGSLNQPQHF. CDR3 bases: TGTGCCAGCAGCTTAGCAGGCAGCCTCAATCAGCCCCAGCATTTT.

This clonotype was counted ten times or more. The CDR3 spells CASSVTLVGNQPQHF. For the CDR3, the DNA is TGTGCCAGCAGTGTTACACTGGTGGGCAATCAGCCCCAGCATTTT. The rearrangement joins TRBV2 to TRBJ1-5; no firm D call. V lost 4 bases and J lost 2, with 12 bases in between. CDR3 length equals 15 residues. Germline V CDR1 and CDR2: SNHLY, FYNNEI.

This clonotype was found many times. The J gene is TRBJ1-3, the V gene TRBV12-5; D is uncertain. This CDR3 has 13 residues. Germline values: CDR1 LGHNT, CDR2 FRNRAP. V was pared by 4 bases and J by 0 bases, with 4 bases between. The CDR3 DNA sequence: TGTGCTAGTGGTTCCTACTCTGGAAACACCATATATTTT. Residues: CASGSYSGNTIYF. The full variable domain, rest sourced from reference TRBV12-5 and TRBJ1-3, is DARVTQTPRHKVTEMGQEVTMRCQPILGHNTVFWYRQTMMQGLELLAYFRNRAPLDDSGMPKDRFSAEMPDATLATLKIQPSEPRDSAVYFCASGSYSGNTIYFGEGSWLTVV.

This clonotype was picked up a small number of times. A read error is possible here, since a much larger clone lies one base away. The chain is built from TRBV7-2 and TRBJ2-1; D uncertain. Germline V lookup: CDR1 SGHTA, CDR2 FQGNSA. The CDR3 loop spans 11 amino acids. CDR3 coding DNA: TGTGCCAGCAGCTCCCTCCATGAGCAGCTCTTC. Translation gives CASSSLHEQLF. The entire variable domain, with the rest obtained from reference TRBV7-2 and TRBJ2-1, is as follows: GAGVSQSPSNKVTEKGKDVELRCDPISGHTALYWYRQSLGQGLEFLIYFQGNSAPDKSGLPSDRFSAERTGGSVSTLTIQRTQQEDSAVYLCASSSLHEQLFGPGTRLTVL.

This clonotype was seen repeatedly, ten times or more. The rearrangement joins TRBV11-2 to TRBJ1-2; no definite D call. Germline values: CDR1 SGHAT, CDR2 FQNNGV. The CDR3 runs 12 residues. V was shortened by 2 bases and J by 3 bases, with 4 bases between the two germline ends. In DNA form, the CDR3 reads TGTGCCAGCAGCTTAAGCGACTATGGCTACACCTTC. This sequence encodes CASSLSDYGYTF.

With respect to this clonotype: The CDR3 carries no conserved terminal phenylalanine or tryptophan, so it likely arises from a read error. The DNA is left out, because the CDR3 cannot be placed on it with certainty; the CDR3 is given as TCRdb lists it. The chain carries TRBV7-9 and TRBJ2-7; the tabulated D call, TRBD1, remains unverified against the DNA. The CDR3 is made up of 14 amino acids, end residues included. Germline V CDR1 and CDR2: SEHNR, FQNEAQ (reference sequence). CDR3 amino acids: CASSLGGASYEQHL.

The chain has TRBV5-1 and TRBJ1-6, with TRBD1 matching over 8 bases. From germline, CDR1 is SGHRS and CDR2 YFSETQ. The CDR3 has 16 residues. After removal of 5 bases from V and 7 bases from J, the junction contained 11 bases not matched to a gene. In DNA form, the CDR3 reads TGCGCCAGCAGTCTAATGCCCCCAGGGGGCAATTCACCCCTCCACTTT. Protein: CASSLMPPGGNSPLHF.

As for this clonotype: This CDR3 fails to terminate in the conserved phenylalanine or tryptophan, so it likely reflects a read error. The V call is TRBV5-4, the J call TRBJ2-7, with 9 nucleotides matching TRBD2. Germline loops: CDR1 SGHNT, CDR2 YYREEE (reference sequence). This CDR3 region has 14 residues. The CDR3 bases are TGTGCCGGCAGCGGTAGCGGGGGCAGCTACGAGCAGTACCTC. This gives the protein CAGSGSGGSYEQYL.

This clonotype was seen a handful of times. Germline and junction disagree at one end, which may indicate a read error. The V call is TRBV10-1, the J call TRBJ2-4, with a weak D call TRBD2 (6 bases). This CDR3 has 11 amino acids. Germline values: CDR1 WNHNN, CDR2 SYGVQD (reference sequence). The CDR3 protein is CASSGRDAVRF. The CDR3 coding sequence is TGCGCCAGCAGTGGGAGGGACGCGGTCCGCTTC.

The table lists this clonotype with a count of one. The J gene is TRBJ1-4, the V gene TRBV4-3; D unresolved. The CDR3 totals 12 residues. Trimming removed 1 base at V and 8 bases at J, with 5 bases between. CDR1 and CDR2 (germline): LGHNA, YSLEER. The chain's CDR3 is CASSQGVEKLFF. CDR3 nucleotide sequence: TGCGCCAGCAGCCAAGGTGTGGAAAAACTGTTTTTT.

This clonotype has ten or more counts. This chain connects TRBV5-1 to TRBJ2-6; D ambiguous. The V end lost 0 bases, the J end lost 0 bases, and 19 bases lay between the germline ends. Germline loops: CDR1 SGHRS, CDR2 YFSETQ. The CDR3 totals 20 residues. This chain's CDR3 is CASSLANLALGNSGANVLTF. CDR3 DNA: TGCGCCAGCAGCTTGGCCAATCTGGCCTTGGGGAACTCTGGGGCCAACGTCCTGACTTTC.